Listed below are T cell receptor beta chains from one sample, sequenced in a study of blood T cell repertoires in COVID-19. Sequencing was performed with immunoSEQ multiplex PCR; in TCRdb, only in-frame clones are kept and a portion is missing. The sample gives tens of thousands of clones, about four fifths of which show up once; more than 15% is in the top ten. Sequencing was performed on peripheral blood. Source of these receptors: a human donor in a cohort sampled during active COVID-19. The CDR3 runs from the conserved cysteine through the conserved F or W. The order of the fields is J gene, V gene, clone size, D gene, CDR3 DNA, CDR3 protein. The D gene is left open where the match is weak. Clone size is not always given. Where it is, it says once, few, many or a class for expanded clones.

>TRBJ1-1|TRBV15|NA|NA
TGTGCCACCAGCAGTGACGGAGGGGCGAACACTGAAGCTTTCTTT
CATSSDGGANTEAFF
>TRBJ1-5|TRBV12-3/TRBV12-4|NA|NA
TGTGCCAGCAGTTACAGGAGCAATCAGCCCCAGCATTTT
CASSYRSNQPQHF
>TRBJ2-5|TRBV5-5|NA|TRBD2
TGTGCCAGCAGCTTGGTCCTAGCGGGGGGAGAGACCCAGTACTTC
CASSLVLAGGETQYF
>TRBJ1-6|TRBV30|NA|NA
TGTGCCTGGAGCGGGACACCAATATCACCCCTCCACTTT
CAWSGTPISPLHF
>TRBJ2-1|TRBV6-6|NA|NA
TGTGCCAGCAGTCTTTTCTCGGATGAGCAGTTCTTC
CASSLFSDEQFF
>TRBJ2-1|TRBV27|NA|NA
TGTGCCAGCAGTTTATCGAGCCACCTGCCCTACAATGAGCAGTTCTTC
CASSLSSHLPYNEQFF
>TRBJ1-2|TRBV7-8|NA|NA
TGTGCCAGCAGCTTAGTGGAGGGTCCCCATGGCTACACCTTC
CASSLVEGPHGYTF
>TRBJ2-1|TRBV29-1|NA|TRBD1
TGCAGCGACGGACAGGGGTTCTCGGCGGATGAGCAGTTCTTC
CSDGQGFSADEQFF
>TRBJ2-2|TRBV7-2|NA|NA
TGTGCCAGCAGCTCCGACAGCAACACCGGGGAGCTGTTTTTT
CASSSDSNTGELFF
>TRBJ2-3|TRBV9|once|TRBD2
TGTGCCAGCAGCGTAGTTGGTAGCGGGGTCACAGATACGCAGTATTTT
CASSVVGSGVTDTQYF
>TRBJ1-2|TRBV25-1|NA|TRBD1
TGTGCCAGCAGTGACGGGGGACAGGTCGGCCTTGGCTACACCTTC
CASSDGGQVGLGYTF
>TRBJ1-5|TRBV28|NA|NA
TGTGCCAGCAGTCCCAATCCCCCAAGCAATCAGCCCCAGCATTTT
CASSPNPPSNQPQHF